This T cell receptor beta chain was recorded in a study of blood T cell repertoires in COVID-19. Produced via immunoSEQ multiplex PCR; TCRdb's table is partial and in-frame only. The profile shows roughly 230,000 clones, 83% of them singletons. This TCR was sampled from a human donor in a cohort sampled during active COVID-19. Sequencing used peripheral blood.

The DNA for the CDR3 is TGCGCCAGCAGGGAACAGGGGGCCACAGATACGCAGTATTTT. This codes for CASREQGATDTQYF. The V gene is TRBV10-1, the J gene TRBJ2-3; 9 positions agree with TRBD1. CDR1 is WNHNN and CDR2 is SYGVQD in the germline V gene (reference sequence). The CDR3 runs to 14 residues. V gave up 6 bases and J gave up 2 bases; unmatched junction bases: 3.